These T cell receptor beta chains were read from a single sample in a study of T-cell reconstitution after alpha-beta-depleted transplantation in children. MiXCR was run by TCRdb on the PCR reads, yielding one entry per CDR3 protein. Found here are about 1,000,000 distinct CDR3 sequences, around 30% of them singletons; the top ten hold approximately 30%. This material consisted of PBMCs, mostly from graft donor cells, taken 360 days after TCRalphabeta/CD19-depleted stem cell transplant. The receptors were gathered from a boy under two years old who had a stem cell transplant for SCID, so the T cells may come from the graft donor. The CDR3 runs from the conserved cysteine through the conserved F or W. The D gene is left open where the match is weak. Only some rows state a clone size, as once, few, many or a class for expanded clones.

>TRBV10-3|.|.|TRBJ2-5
CAISERWETQYF
TGTGCCATCAGTGAGCGCTGGGAGACCCAGTACTTC
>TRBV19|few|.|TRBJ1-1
CASSNPGKEAFF
TGTGCCAGTAGTAATCCAGGGAAGGAAGCTTTCTTT
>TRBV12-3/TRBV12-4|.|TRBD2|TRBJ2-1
CASSLGWTSGDTMFF
TGTGCCAGCAGTTTAGGGTGGACTAGCGGGGACACTATGTTCTTC
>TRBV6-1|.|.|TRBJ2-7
CAIQKAGSYEQYF
TGTGCCATCCAAAAGGCGGGTTCCTACGAGCAGTACTTC
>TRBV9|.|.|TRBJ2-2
CASSVEADSLVTGELFF
TGTGCCAGCAGCGTAGAGGCGGACAGCCTCGTCACCGGGGAGCTGTTTTTT
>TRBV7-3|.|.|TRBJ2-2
CASSPHNEPGELFF
TGTGCCAGCAGCCCCCACAACGAGCCCGGGGAGCTGTTTTTT
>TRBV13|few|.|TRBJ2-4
CASSSPPGLQQRRPFIAKNIQYF
TGTGCCAGCAGCTCGCCCCCCGGACTCCAACAAAGGAGACCTTTTATAGCCAAAAACATTCAGTACTTC
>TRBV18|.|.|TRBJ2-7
CASSAEAPYEQYF
TGTGCCAGCTCAGCTGAAGCCCCCTACGAGCAGTACTTC
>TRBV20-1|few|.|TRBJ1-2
CSARNQGRDYGYTF
TGCAGTGCGAGAAACCAGGGGCGCGACTATGGCTACACCTTC
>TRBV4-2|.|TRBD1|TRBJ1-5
CASSQEDRGRRQPQHF
TGTGCCAGCAGCCAAGAGGACAGGGGGCGACGGCAGCCCCAGCATTTT
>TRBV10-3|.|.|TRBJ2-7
CAISDPSRVGPGYEQYF
TGTGCCATCAGTGACCCATCCCGAGTGGGACCTGGCTACGAGCAGTACTTC
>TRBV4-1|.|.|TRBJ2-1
CASSQEGGLQVSEQFF
TGCGCCAGCAGCCAAGAAGGAGGTCTTCAAGTGAGTGAGCAGTTCTTC
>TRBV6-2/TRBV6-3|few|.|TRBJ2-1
CASRKGRPDEQFF
TGTGCCAGCAGAAAGGGGAGGCCGGATGAGCAGTTCTTC
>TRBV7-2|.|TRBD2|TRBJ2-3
CASSISGTQIDTQYF
TGTGCCAGCAGCATTAGCGGGACCCAGATAGATACGCAGTATTTT
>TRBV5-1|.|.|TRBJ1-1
CASRPGLNTEAFF
TGCGCCAGCAGACCGGGCTTGAACACTGAAGCTTTCTTT
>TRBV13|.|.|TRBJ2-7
CASSSPGTPHGQYF
TGTGCCAGCAGCTCCCCCGGGACGCCCCACGGGCAGTACTTC
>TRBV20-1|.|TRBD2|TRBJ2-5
CSARGRGGRGSETQYF
TGCAGTGCTAGAGGTCGGGGGGGGAGGGGTTCAGAGACCCAGTACTTC
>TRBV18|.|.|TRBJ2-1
CASSGSGSYNEQFF
TGTGCCAGCTCGGGGTCGGGGTCCTACAATGAGCAGTTCTTC
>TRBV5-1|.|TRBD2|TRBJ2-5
CASSKGLAGVQETQYF
TGCGCCAGCAGTAAGGGACTAGCGGGGGTCCAAGAGACCCAGTACTTC
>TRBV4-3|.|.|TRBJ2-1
CASSPWADTRDSYNEQFF
TGCGCCAGCAGCCCCTGGGCGGACACACGGGACTCCTACAATGAGCAGTTCTTC
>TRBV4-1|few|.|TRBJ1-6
CASSQVGGAGAPLHF
TGCGCCAGCAGCCAAGTTGGAGGTGCGGGAGCACCCCTCCACTTT
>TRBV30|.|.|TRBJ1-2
CAWSKEVGYTF
TGTGCCTGGAGTAAGGAGGTCGGCTACACCTTC
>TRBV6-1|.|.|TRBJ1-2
CASSESPPYDAGYTF
TGTGCCAGCAGTGAAAGCCCTCCTTACGATGCGGGCTACACCTTC
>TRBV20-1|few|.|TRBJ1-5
CSARVGTRNQPQHF
TGCAGTGCTAGGGTCGGGACACGCAATCAGCCCCAGCATTTT
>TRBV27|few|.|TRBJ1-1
CASSLSLSGNTEAFF
TGTGCCAGCAGTTTATCCCTAAGTGGGAACACTGAAGCTTTCTTT
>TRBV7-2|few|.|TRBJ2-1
CASSSNGLGGNEQFF
TGTGCCAGCAGCTCCAACGGGCTTGGAGGCAATGAGCAGTTCTTC